The T cell receptor (beta chain) described here comes from a study of T cell repertoires in cytomegalovirus infection. The overall study: HLA-B-restricted CMV epitopes that are well studied, plus recently identified HLA-C-restricted ones, were used by the study.

Study-level findings and limits: CMV-specific HLA-C-restricted TCR beta clonotypes dominated the ex vivo response. Carriers of CMV and the relevant HLA type were discriminated by public TCR beta frequency.

In the case of this clonotype: Antigen unknown.

V shed 3 bases and J shed 3 bases, with 10 bases lying between them. Per the germline V gene, CDR1 is SEHNR and CDR2 is FQNEAQ (reference sequence). CDR3 size: 14 residues. MiXCR, applied by TCRdb to the reads, yields one record per CDR3 protein. This sample has fewer than 70,000 distinct CDR3 sequences; more than 25% occur once, and the top ten carry 50% to 65%. The receptor was derived from a human donor in good health (CMV status not recorded). Some clones in this sample may be carry-over from other donors' samples. This chain connects TRBV7-9 to TRBJ2-3, with unresolved D. The sequencing used CD8+ T cells from cultured PBMCs, collected from culture after CMV antigen stimulation. The CDR3 is CASSFERATDTQYF. The CDR3 DNA is TGTGCCAGCAGCTTTGAAAGGGCTACAGATACGCAGTATTTT.